This T cell receptor beta chain was sequenced during a study of T cells in tumors after PD-1 blockade. Study as a whole: On average, peripheral blood gave under 150,000 TCR templates and some 37,000 unique clonotypes.

Concerning this clone itself: Its target is not known.

Clones were sequenced by immunoSEQ multiplex PCR, and TCRdb holds only the in-frame ones, with some missing. The table lists approximately 47,000 clones, more than 60% of them singletons, with roughly 9.4% in the top ten. Germline V gene lookup returns CDR1 SNHLY and CDR2 FYNNEI. V lost 10 bases and J lost 4; bases outside the gene matches: 3. The CDR3 is 13 residues long. The study's findings and limits: Some novel exhausted tumor clones appeared in pre-treatment blood, suggesting peripheral recruitment.

The sequencing used PBMCs, collected before anti-PD-1 therapy. V is TRBV2 and J is TRBJ2-7; 14 bases line up with TRBD2. The clonotype originates from a human donor with advanced basal cell or squamous cell carcinoma (not recorded which). CDR3 DNA sequence: TGTGCCATTGGGACTAGCGGGAGTTACGAGCAGTACTTC. Protein product: CAIGTSGSYEQYF.